Below, 22 T cell receptor beta chains from the same sample are listed, as sequenced in a study of T-cell memory formation after mild COVID-19 (dated by TCRdb to the early 2020s). Receptors were amplified or captured by 5' RACE. The data were produced on an Illumina NovaSeq 6000. TCRdb reworked the public reads: Q25 trimming with fastp, MiXCR clone assembly, productive beta chains retained. When rows share a CDR3 protein, they turn into one entry using the most common DNA and genes. Here the sample has fewer than 450,000 distinct CDR3 sequences; around a fifth occur a single time. The ten largest make up 12% of the sample. Sequenced input: PBMCs or a T cell subset sorted from them (not recorded which). The receptor set was obtained from an adult woman who had mild COVID-19 (a few samples of this study predate the infection). The sample titles of this study are shuffled in the database, so cell type and time point are left out; the donor was told from shared clones.

The chain recombines TRBV9 with TRBJ2-7; tentative D call: TRBD2 (5 bases). CDR3 size: 15 residues. In germline, CDR1 is SGDLS, CDR2 YYNGEE. The V end lost 0 bases, the J end lost 6 bases, and 16 bases lay between the germline ends. CDR3 coding DNA: TGTGCCAGCAGCGTAGAACCCGGACTCTATGGCGAGCAGTACTTC. Protein product: CASSVEPGLYGEQYF.

The chain links TRBV5-1 to TRBJ1-2; 7 nucleotides line up with TRBD1. The V gene's germline CDR1 is SGHRS and CDR2 YFSETQ. The junction had 14 bases not matched to a gene; V was cut back by 10 bases and J by 8 bases. CDR3 size: 13 residues. CDR3 in amino acids: CAFSQTGVEGYTF. DNA for the CDR3: TGCGCCTTCTCACAAACAGGGGTTGAAGGCTACACCTTC. Drawing the rest from reference TRBV5-1 and TRBJ1-2, the complete variable domain is KAGVTQTPRYLIKTRGQQVTLSCSPISGHRSVSWYQQTPGQGLQFLFEYFSETQRNKGNFPGRFSGRQFSNSRSEMNVSTLELGDSALYLCAFSQTGVEGYTFGSGTRLTVV.

This chain joins TRBV29-1 and TRBJ2-6, with D unresolved. With 1 base removed from V and 2 bases from J, the gap between germline ends came to 6 bases. The CDR3 has 14 residues. Germline assignment: CDR1 SQVTM and CDR2 ANQGSEA. The CDR3 DNA reads TGCAGCGTTGAAGTAGTACCTGGGGCCAACGTCCTGACTTTC. This translates into CSVEVVPGANVLTF.

This clonotype was counted between two and nine times. The chain combines TRBV9 with TRBJ1-1; D is perhaps TRBD1 (5 bases). This CDR3 spans 14 amino acids. Germline V lookup: CDR1 SGDLS, CDR2 YYNGEE. V was cut by 2 bases and J by 4 bases, with 12 bases left in between. CDR3 nucleotide sequence: TGTGCCAGCAGCGTCGGGGGGGTCGGCACTGAAGCTTTCTTT. Protein: CASSVGGVGTEAFF.

This clonotype was observed at least ten times. The junction departs from germline at one end; a sequencing error may be responsible. The CDR3 region has the DNA TGCGCCAGCAGTTACAGGGGGCAGGAGACCCAGTACTTC. Protein product: CASSYRGQETQYF. This sequence joins TRBV12-3 or TRBV12-4 and TRBJ2-5, with 9 bases lining up with TRBD1. CDR3 length equals 13 residues.

This clonotype was detected only a few times. The chain links TRBV4-3 to TRBJ2-1; no reliable D call. Germline CDR1 is LGHNA and CDR2 is YSLEER. The CDR3 sequence is 16 residues long. Trimming removed 0 bases from V and 10 bases from J, with 19 bases in between. The CDR3 sequence is CASSQDSWAEGREQFF. In nucleotides, the CDR3 is TGCGCCAGCAGCCAAGATTCTTGGGCTGAAGGACGGGAGCAGTTCTTC.

This chain links TRBV6-2 or TRBV6-3 with TRBJ2-1; weak D call: TRBD1 (7 bases). V was shortened by 7 bases and J by 0 bases, with 16 bases between the two germline ends. CDR1 is MNHEY and CDR2 is SVGEGT in the germline V gene. The CDR3 loop spans 16 amino acids. The DNA of the CDR3 is TGTGCCAGCACCGGAGGGGGCCGAAGCTCCTACAATGAGCAGTTCTTC. Residues: CASTGGGRSSYNEQFF.

The chain joins TRBV12-3 or TRBV12-4 to TRBJ1-1; possibly TRBD1 for D (5 bases). V gave up 6 bases and J gave up 0 bases, with 11 bases separating them. The CDR3 is 14 amino acids. In DNA, the CDR3 is TGTGCCAGCAGATCACAGGATATGAACACTGAAGCTTTCTTT. It is translated as CASRSQDMNTEAFF.

The chain uses TRBV7-2 and TRBJ1-1, with 9 bases lining up with TRBD1. This CDR3 region has 14 residues. V trimming: 5 bases; J trimming: 4 bases; junction bases outside the gene matches: 5. CDR1 and CDR2 (germline): SGHTA, FQGNSA. This CDR3 is CASSRQGDTTEAFF. CDR3 DNA sequence: TGTGCCAGCAGCCGACAGGGGGATACCACTGAAGCTTTCTTT.

This clonotype has only a few counts. The J gene is TRBJ2-2, the V gene TRBV3-1; tentatively, D is TRBD1 (6 bases). Trimming shortened V by 0 bases and J by 7 bases, and 18 bases separated the two germline ends. The CDR3 has 17 amino acids. Per germline, CDR1 LGHDT and CDR2 YNNKEL (reference sequence). CDR3 region: CASSQDSAGDLGGELFF. CDR3 DNA: TGTGCCAGCAGCCAAGATAGTGCAGGGGATTTGGGCGGGGAGCTGTTTTTT.

This clonotype was seen a handful of times. The chain joins TRBV2 to TRBJ2-1; the D is unclear. Germline V gives CDR1 SNHLY, CDR2 FYNNEI. This CDR3 contains 16 residues. V shed 8 bases and J shed 0 bases, with 17 bases lying between them. The DNA of the CDR3 is TGTGCCAGCCGCCCTCTTTCCGGGTCCTCCTACAATGAGCAGTTCTTC. It translates to CASRPLSGSSYNEQFF.

Of note for this clonotype: The DNA is left out, because the CDR3 cannot be placed on it with certainty; the CDR3 is given as TCRdb lists it. The CDR3 sequence: CASSFGSGSVVLF. This sequence joins TRBV12-3 or TRBV12-4 and TRBJ2-1; whether TRBD2, the table's D call, matches the DNA was not checked. A total of 13 residues make up the CDR3, ends included.

The chain employs TRBV9 and TRBJ1-1; 11 positions agree with TRBD1. Looked up from germline, CDR1 is SGDLS and CDR2 is YYNGEE. The CDR3 has 13 residues. J lost 7 bases, V lost 2 bases, and 1 base had no gene match. DNA of the CDR3: TGTGCCAGCAGCGTCGGGACAGGGGGTGAAGCTTTCTTT. This sequence encodes CASSVGTGGEAFF.

This clonotype was seen a few times. The V call is TRBV12-3 or TRBV12-4, the J call TRBJ2-5; D is uncertain. This CDR3 has 14 amino acids. Trimming left V 1 base short and J 1 base short, with 7 bases between. The chain's CDR3 is CASSLEYTQETQYF. CDR3 DNA: TGTGCCAGCAGTTTAGAGTACACCCAAGAGACCCAGTACTTC.

There are a few counts of this clonotype. The CDR3 loop is CASSPTGLADTQYF. The CDR3 DNA sequence: TGTGCCAGCAGCCCGACAGGGTTGGCAGATACGCAGTATTTT. The chain recombines TRBV7-3 with TRBJ2-3, with 7 bases lining up with TRBD1. This CDR3 is built from 14 residues. The V gene's germline CDR1 is SGHTA and CDR2 FQGTGA. V shed 5 bases and J 4 bases; nucleotides not matched to a gene: 6.

The genes are TRBV4-2 and TRBJ2-7; TRBD2 matches at 8 bases. CDR3 length equals 15 residues. Germline trimming cut 0 bases from V and 2 bases from J; bases unmatched to any gene: 3. Germline V gene sequence: CDR1 LGHNA, CDR2 YNFKEQ. The CDR3 DNA reads TGTGCCAGCAGCCAAGAATCCGGGGGGGCCTACGAGCAGTACTTC. Encoded protein: CASSQESGGAYEQYF.

This clonotype showed up just a few times. CDR3 bases: TGTGCCAGCAGCCCCCGGGGGGGTCGTGCAGATACGCAGTATTTT. This encodes CASSPRGGRADTQYF. The chain is built from TRBV7-3 and TRBJ2-3, with 8 bases identical to TRBD2. This CDR3 contains 15 residues. V lost 5 bases to trimming and J lost 4 bases; unmatched junction nucleotides: 8. CDR1 SGHTA and CDR2 FQGTGA come from the germline V gene.

The chain couples TRBV7-9 to TRBJ1-2, with 7 bases that match TRBD1. The CDR3 covers 17 residues. The junction had 12 bases not matched to a gene; V was cut back by 1 base and J by 4 bases. Germline V gene lookup returns CDR1 SEHNR and CDR2 FQNEAQ (reference sequence). DNA of the CDR3: TGTGCCAGCAGCTTAGTCCGTCGGGACAGCCGAACCTATGGCTACACCTTC. Its protein product is CASSLVRRDSRTYGYTF.

This clonotype was found a few times. This rearrangement joins TRBV7-3 to TRBJ2-2, with D maybe TRBD2 (8 bases). CDR3 length: 18 amino acids. CDR1 and CDR2 from the germline V gene are SGHTA and FQGTGA. V was clipped by 5 bases and J by 3 bases, with 22 bases between them. The CDR3 spells CASSPNGGGGQDTGELFF. In nucleotides, the CDR3 is TGTGCCAGCAGCCCCAACGGGGGGGGAGGACAGGACACCGGGGAGCTGTTTTTT.

The chain links TRBV12-3 or TRBV12-4 to TRBJ2-1; D may be TRBD2 (7 bases). This CDR3 has 13 amino acids. V dropped 5 bases and J dropped 7 bases, with 12 bases sitting between them. The CDR3 here is CASSPGGHNEQFF. Here the CDR3 DNA reads TGTGCCAGCAGTCCCGGGGGGCATAATGAGCAGTTCTTC.

J is TRBJ2-1 and V is TRBV25-1, with TRBD2 matching 10 bases. Germline values: CDR1 MGHDK, CDR2 SYGVNS. V dropped 6 bases and J dropped 4; count of bases not matched to a gene: 9. The CDR3 spans 16 residues. The CDR3 protein is CASSYSGGSLYNEQFF. CDR3 coding DNA: TGTGCCAGCAGCTATAGCGGGGGGTCCCTATACAATGAGCAGTTCTTC.

This clonotype was seen more than once but under ten times. V usage is TRBV5-5 and J usage is TRBJ2-7; TRBD1 or TRBD2 may be the D gene (5 bases each). This CDR3 region has 15 residues. Germline loops: CDR1 SGHKS, CDR2 YYEKEE (reference sequence). Trimming removed 0 bases at V and 3 bases at J, with 13 bases between. This CDR3 is CASSLVWGPGYEQYF. The CDR3 bases are TGTGCCAGCAGCTTGGTGTGGGGACCTGGCTACGAGCAGTACTTC.